This TCR beta chain was documented in a study of T cells in Graves' hyperthyroidism and ophthalmopathy (dated by TCRdb to the late 2010s). Background on the whole study: Peripheral blood samples were taken at initial diagnosis, before any treatment was given. The study also compared thyroid tissue and blood T-cell repertoires from 6 or 7 Graves' hyperthyroidism patients. The paper reports TCR Vbeta CDR3 sequencing of approximately 130 peripheral blood samples: approximately 43 ophthalmopathy, roughly 74 hyperthyroidism and some 17 progressor patients. For training and testing, the approximately 97 patients in the discovery cohort were randomly divided in a 7:3 ratio. After sampling, hyperthyroidism patients received methimazole starting at 30 mg daily, and ophthalmopathy patients received high-dose intravenous methylprednisolone. Prospective prediction of ophthalmopathy was tested in an independent validation cohort of some 19 hyperthyroidism patients and 15 to 17 patients who later progressed to ophthalmopathy. To identify distinguishing TCR V-J signatures, a discovery cohort of around 100 patients was used, comprising 40 to 45 with Graves' ophthalmopathy and 55 to 65 with stable Graves' hyperthyroidism. Study-wide findings and limitations: In validation, the model predicted progression to ophthalmopathy a median of roughly 6.5 months before onset, with approximately 68% sensitivity and 72.22% specificity. A model built on a 13 V-J signature distinguished ophthalmopathy from stable hyperthyroidism, reaching roughly 88% sensitivity and about 81% specificity in cross-validation and 80%/75% in testing. Most expanded thyroid clonotypes (frequency above 0.001) were also detected in blood, suggesting blood repertoires may reflect thyroid immune responses. Sample size was not statistically predetermined, and blinding of investigators to group allocation was not performed.

The TCR beta CDR3 regions were amplified from the RNA transcripts. The TCR CDR3 was subjected to a first round of RT-PCR using the HTBI primer set and the Qiagen OneStep RT-PCR kit. Libraries were constructed in a second round of multiplex PCR, after which size selection and purification were performed. The libraries were sequenced on an Illumina HiSeq2000 using paired-end 100 bp reads. Regarding the original processing steps: Raw data were processed with SOAPnuke, discarding reads with adapters, uncalled bases, mean Phred below 15, or no exact constant-primer or identifier match. High-quality paired reads were merged using COPE v1.2.5, and each unique nucleotide sequence was defined as a clonotype. Clonotypes were aligned to IMGT TRBV, TRBD and TRBJ reference segments using MiTCR v1.1. The analysis was restricted to V-J combinations with a frequency above 0.0001, which together covered roughly 99% of the repertoires. A TCS score was defined as the ratio between F50 (clonal expansion) and ExV (chaos), using BLOSUM62-based TCRdist between CDR3 peptides within each V-J. Welch's t-statistics and random forest reduced 514 V-J features to 10 to 15, which were used in a naive Bayes classifier (R e1071). TCRdb trimmed the raw reads at Q25, called clones with MiXCR and kept productive beta chains. For every CDR3 protein sequence, its rows merge into one entry that carries the most common genes and DNA. The V and J calls reflect TCRdb's pipeline rather than the authors' work. Counted in this sample were about 260,000 distinct CDR3 sequences; about 17% of them appeared once. In total, the top ten clones hold about 29% of the sample.

Moderately to severely active disease, a Clinical Activity Score of at least 3, a NOSPECS grade of at least 4, and a duration under 3 months were present in ophthalmopathy patients. Patients with uncontrolled infections, other autoimmune diseases, pregnancy or lactation were excluded. Diagnoses were based on clinical symptoms, serum thyroxine and TRAb, thyroid ultrasound and orbital computed tomography. PBMCs were separated from approximately 10 ml of fresh peripheral blood using Ficoll-Paque density gradient centrifugation. Trizol reagent was used to extract total RNA, and RNA quality was then checked on an Agilent 2100 Bioanalyzer. This clonotype was counted at least ten times. No antigen is known for it. No base qualities exist here, and no much larger clone lies one base off it. The sequencing sample was made of blood. The TCR comes from a woman aged 18-29 years with Graves' ophthalmopathy.

The CDR3 protein is CASSTGEGSYIQYF. The DNA sequence is TGTGCCAGCAGCACCGGGGAGGGGTCGTACATTCAGTACTTC. This sequence uses TRBV4-2 and TRBJ2-4; the junction holds 7 bases that match TRBD2. The germline V gene supplies CDR1 LGHNA and CDR2 YNFKEQ. Spanning cysteine to phenylalanine, the CDR3 consists of 14 amino acids. CDR3 DNA only is kept here, 42 bases in frame from base 1. Relative to germline, V is missing 5 bases and J is missing 8 bases, with 9 bases of the junction outside any gene match.